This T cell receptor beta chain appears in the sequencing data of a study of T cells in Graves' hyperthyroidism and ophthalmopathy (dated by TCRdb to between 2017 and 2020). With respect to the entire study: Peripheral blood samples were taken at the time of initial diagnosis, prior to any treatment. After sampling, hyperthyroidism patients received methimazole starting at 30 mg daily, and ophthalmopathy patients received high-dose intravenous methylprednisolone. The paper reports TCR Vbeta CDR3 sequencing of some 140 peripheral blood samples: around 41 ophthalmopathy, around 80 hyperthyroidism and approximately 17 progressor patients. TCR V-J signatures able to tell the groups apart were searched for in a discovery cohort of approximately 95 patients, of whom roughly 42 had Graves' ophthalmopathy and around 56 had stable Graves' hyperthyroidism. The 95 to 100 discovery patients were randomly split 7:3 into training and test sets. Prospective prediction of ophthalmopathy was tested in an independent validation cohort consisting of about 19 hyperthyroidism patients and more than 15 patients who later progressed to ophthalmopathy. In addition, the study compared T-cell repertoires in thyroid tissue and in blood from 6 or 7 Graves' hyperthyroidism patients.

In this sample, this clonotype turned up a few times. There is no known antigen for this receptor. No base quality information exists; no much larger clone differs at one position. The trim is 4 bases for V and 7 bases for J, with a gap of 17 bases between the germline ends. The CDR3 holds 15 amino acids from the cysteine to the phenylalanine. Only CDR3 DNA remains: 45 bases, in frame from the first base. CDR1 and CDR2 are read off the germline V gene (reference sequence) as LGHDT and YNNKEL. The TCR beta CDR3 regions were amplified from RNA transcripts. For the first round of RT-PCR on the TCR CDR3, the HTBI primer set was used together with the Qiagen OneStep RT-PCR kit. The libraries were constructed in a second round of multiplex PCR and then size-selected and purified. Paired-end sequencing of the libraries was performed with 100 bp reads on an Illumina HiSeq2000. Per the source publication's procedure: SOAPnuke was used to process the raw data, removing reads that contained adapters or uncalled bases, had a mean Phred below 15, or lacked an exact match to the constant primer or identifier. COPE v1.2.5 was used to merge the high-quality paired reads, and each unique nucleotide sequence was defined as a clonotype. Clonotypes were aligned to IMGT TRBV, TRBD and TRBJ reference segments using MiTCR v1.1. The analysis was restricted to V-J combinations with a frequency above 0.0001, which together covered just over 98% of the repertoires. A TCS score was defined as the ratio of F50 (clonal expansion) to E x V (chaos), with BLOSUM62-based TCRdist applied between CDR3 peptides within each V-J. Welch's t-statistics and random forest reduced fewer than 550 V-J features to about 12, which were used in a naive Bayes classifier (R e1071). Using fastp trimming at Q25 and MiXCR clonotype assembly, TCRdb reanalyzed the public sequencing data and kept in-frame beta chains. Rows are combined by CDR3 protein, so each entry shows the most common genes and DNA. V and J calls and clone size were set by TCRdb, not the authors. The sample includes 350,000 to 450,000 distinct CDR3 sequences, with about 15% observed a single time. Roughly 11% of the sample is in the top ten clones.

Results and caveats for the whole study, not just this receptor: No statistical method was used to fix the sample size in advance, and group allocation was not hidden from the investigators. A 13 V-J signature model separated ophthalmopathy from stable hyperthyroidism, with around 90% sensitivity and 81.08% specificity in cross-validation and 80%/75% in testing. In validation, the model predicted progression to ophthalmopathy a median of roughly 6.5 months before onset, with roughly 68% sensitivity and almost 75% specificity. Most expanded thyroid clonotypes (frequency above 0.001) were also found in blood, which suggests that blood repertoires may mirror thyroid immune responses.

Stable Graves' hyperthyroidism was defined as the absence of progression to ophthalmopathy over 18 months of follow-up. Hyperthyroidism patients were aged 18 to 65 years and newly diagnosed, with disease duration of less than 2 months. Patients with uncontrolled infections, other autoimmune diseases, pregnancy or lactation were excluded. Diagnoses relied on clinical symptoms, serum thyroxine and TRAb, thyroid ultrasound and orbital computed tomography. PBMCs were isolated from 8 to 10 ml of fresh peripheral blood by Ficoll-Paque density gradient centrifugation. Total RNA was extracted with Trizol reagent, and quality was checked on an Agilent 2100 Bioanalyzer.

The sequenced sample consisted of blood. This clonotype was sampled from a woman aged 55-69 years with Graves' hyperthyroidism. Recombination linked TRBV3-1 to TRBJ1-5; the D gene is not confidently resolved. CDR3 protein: CASSRGLETSQPQHF. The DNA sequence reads TGTGCCAGCAGCCGAGGACTGGAAACCAGCCAGCCCCAGCATTTT.